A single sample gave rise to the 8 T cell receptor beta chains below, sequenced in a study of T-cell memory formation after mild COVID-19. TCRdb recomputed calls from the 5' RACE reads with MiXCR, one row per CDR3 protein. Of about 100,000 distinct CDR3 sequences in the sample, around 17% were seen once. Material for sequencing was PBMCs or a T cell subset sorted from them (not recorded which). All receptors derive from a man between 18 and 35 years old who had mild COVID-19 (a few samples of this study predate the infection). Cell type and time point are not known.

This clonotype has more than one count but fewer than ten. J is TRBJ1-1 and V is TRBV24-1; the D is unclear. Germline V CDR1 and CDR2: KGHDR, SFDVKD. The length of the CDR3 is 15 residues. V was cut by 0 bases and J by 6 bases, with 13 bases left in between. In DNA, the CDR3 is TGTGCCACCAGTGATTTGGGCACACTCAGGCCTGAAGCTTTCTTT. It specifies CATSDLGTLRPEAFF.

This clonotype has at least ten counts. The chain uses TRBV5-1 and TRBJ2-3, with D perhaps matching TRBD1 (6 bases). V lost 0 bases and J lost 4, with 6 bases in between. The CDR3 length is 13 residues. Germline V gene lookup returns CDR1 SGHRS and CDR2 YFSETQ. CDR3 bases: TGCGCCAGCAGCTTGGAGGGGGCAGATACGCAGTATTTT. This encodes CASSLEGADTQYF.

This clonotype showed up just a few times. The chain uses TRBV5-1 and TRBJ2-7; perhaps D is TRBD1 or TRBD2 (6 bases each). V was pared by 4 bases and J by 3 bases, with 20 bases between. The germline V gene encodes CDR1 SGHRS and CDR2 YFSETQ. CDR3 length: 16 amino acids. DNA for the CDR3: TGCGCCAGCAGCCCTTCTGGGGGGCTCGAAGTCTACGAGCAGTACGTC. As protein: CASSPSGGLEVYEQYV.

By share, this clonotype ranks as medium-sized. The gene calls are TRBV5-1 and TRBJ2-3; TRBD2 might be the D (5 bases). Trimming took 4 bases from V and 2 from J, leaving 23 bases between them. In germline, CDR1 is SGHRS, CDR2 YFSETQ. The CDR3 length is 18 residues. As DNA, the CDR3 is TGCGCCAGCAGCCCTCGATCTGGGTGGAGGCTTATCACAGATACGCAGTATTTT. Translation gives CASSPRSGWRLITDTQYF.

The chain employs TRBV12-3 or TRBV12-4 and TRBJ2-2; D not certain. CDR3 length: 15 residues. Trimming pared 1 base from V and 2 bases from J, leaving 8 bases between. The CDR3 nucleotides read TGTGCCAGCAGTTTAGTTGGTGGAAACACCGGGGAGCTGTTTTTT. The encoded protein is CASSLVGGNTGELFF.

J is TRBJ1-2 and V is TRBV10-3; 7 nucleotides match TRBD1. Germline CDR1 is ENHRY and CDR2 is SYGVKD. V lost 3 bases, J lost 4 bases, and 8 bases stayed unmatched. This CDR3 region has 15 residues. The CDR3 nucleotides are TGTGCCATCAGTGAACAGGGGACCGGCCGCTATGGCTACACCTTC. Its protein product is CAISEQGTGRYGYTF.

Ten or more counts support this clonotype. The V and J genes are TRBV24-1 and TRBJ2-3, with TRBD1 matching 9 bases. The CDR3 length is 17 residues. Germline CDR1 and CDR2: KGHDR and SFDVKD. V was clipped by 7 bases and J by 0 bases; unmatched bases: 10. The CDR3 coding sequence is TGTGCCACCAGCATGTCGGGACAGGGACACAGCACAGATACGCAGTATTTT. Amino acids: CATSMSGQGHSTDTQYF.

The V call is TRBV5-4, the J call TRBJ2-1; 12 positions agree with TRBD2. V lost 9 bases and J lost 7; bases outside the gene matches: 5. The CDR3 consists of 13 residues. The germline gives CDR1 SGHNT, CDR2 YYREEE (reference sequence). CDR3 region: CATQLAGGNEQFF. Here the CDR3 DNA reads TGTGCCACACAACTAGCGGGGGGAAATGAGCAGTTCTTC.